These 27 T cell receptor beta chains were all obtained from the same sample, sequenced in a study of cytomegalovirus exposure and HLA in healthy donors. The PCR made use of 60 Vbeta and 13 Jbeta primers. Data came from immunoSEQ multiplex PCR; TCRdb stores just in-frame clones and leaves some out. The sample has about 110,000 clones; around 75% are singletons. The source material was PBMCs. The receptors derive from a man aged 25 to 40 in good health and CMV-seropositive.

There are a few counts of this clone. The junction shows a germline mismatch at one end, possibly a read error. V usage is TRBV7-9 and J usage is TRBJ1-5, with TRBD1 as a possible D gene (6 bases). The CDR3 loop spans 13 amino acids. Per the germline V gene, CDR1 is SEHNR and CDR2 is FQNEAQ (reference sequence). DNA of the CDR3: TGTTCCAGCAGCTTGCAGGGGAATCAGCCCCAGCATTTT. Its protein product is CSSSLQGNQPQHF.

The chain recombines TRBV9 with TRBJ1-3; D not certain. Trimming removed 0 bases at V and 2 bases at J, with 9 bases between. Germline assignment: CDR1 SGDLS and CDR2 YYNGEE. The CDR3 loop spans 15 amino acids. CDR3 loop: CASSVGSTPGNTIYF. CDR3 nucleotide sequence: TGTGCCAGCAGCGTAGGGTCTACCCCTGGAAACACCATATATTTT.

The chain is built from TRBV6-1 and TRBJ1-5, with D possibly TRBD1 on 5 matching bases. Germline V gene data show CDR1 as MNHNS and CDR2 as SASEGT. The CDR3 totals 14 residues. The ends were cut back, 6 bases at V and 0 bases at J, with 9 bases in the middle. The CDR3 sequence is CASRMTVSNQPQHF. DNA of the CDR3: TGTGCCAGCAGAATGACAGTTAGCAATCAGCCCCAGCATTTT.

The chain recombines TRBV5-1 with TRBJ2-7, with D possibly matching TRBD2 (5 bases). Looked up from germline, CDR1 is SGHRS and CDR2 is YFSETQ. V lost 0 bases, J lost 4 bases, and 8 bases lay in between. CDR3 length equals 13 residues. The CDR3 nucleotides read TGCGCCAGCAGCTTGGCCGGGGAGTACGAGCAGTACTTC. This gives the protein CASSLAGEYEQYF. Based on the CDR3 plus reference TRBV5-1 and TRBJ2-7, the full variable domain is KAGVTQTPRYLIKTRGQQVTLSCSPISGHRSVSWYQQTPGQGLQFLFEYFSETQRNKGNFPGRFSGRQFSNSRSEMNVSTLELGDSALYLCASSLAGEYEQYFGPGTRLTVT.

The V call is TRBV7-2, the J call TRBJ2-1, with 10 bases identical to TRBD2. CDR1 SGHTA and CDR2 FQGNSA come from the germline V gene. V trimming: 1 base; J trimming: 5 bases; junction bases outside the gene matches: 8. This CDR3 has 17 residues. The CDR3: CASSLVASGGVDNEQFF. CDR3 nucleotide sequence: TGTGCCAGCAGCTTAGTGGCTAGCGGGGGTGTAGACAATGAGCAGTTCTTC.

For the CDR3, the DNA is TGCGCCAGCAGCCGGAGGCTAGCGGGGGAGCAGTACTTC. This gives the protein CASSRRLAGEQYF. The J gene is TRBJ2-7, the V gene TRBV5-1; 9 bases map to TRBD2. The junction had 6 bases not matched to a gene; V was cut back by 4 bases and J by 7 bases. The CDR3 covers 13 residues. Germline V gene data show CDR1 as SGHRS and CDR2 as YFSETQ.

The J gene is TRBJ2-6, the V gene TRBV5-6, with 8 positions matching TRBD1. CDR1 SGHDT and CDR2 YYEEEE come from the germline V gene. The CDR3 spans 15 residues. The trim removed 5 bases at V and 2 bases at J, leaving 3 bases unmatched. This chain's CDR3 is CASRPGGTGANVLTF. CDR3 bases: TGTGCCAGCAGGCCAGGGGGCACTGGGGCCAACGTCCTGACTTTC.

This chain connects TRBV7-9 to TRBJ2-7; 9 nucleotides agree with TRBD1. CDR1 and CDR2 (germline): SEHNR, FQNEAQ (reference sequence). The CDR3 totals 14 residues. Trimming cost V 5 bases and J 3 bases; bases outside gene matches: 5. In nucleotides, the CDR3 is TGTGCCAGCAGCGCTCAGACAGGGGGCTACGAGCAGTACTTC. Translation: CASSAQTGGYEQYF.

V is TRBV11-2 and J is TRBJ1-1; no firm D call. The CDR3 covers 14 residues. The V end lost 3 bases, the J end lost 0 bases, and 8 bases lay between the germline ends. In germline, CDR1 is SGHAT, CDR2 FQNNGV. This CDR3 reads CASSFNRMNTEAFF. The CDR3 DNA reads TGTGCCAGCAGCTTTAACAGAATGAACACTGAAGCTTTCTTT.

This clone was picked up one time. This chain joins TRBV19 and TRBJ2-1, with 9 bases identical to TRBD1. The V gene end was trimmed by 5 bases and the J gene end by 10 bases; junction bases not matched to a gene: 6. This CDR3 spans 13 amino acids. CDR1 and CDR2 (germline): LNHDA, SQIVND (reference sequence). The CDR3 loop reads CASSPDRGSEQFF. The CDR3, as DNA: TGTGCCAGTAGTCCGGACAGGGGTTCCGAGCAGTTCTTC.

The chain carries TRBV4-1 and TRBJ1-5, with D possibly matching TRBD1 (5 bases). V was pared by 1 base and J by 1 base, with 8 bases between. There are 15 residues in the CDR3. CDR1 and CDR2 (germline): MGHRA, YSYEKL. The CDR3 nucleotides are TGCGCCAGCAGCCAAGGGGAGGGGAGCAATCAGCCCCAGCATTTT. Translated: CASSQGEGSNQPQHF.

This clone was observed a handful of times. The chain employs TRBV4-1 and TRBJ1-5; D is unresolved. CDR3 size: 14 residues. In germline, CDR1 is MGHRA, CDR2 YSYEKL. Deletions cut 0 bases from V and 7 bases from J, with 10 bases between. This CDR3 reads CASSQDGVGQPQHF. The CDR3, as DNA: TGCGCCAGCAGCCAAGACGGGGTGGGGCAGCCCCAGCATTTT.

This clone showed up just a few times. This chain's CDR3 is CASSQGRGTEAFF. CDR3 nucleotide sequence: TGCGCCAGCAGCCAAGGACGGGGAACTGAAGCTTTCTTT. This chain uses TRBV4-3 with TRBJ1-1; D call uncertain. This CDR3 region has 13 residues. The germline gives CDR1 LGHNA, CDR2 YSLEER. V was trimmed by 1 base and J by 5 bases, leaving 8 bases between them.

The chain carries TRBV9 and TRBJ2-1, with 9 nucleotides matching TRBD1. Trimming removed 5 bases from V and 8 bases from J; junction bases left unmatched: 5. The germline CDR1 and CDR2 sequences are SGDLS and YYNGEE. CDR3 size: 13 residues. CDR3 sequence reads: CASRGDRAHEQFF. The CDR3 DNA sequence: TGTGCCAGCAGGGGGGACAGGGCCCATGAGCAGTTCTTC.

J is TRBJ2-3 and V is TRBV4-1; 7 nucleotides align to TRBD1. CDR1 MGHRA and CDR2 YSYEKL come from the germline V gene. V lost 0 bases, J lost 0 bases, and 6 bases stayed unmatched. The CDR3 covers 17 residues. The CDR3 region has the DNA TGCGCCAGCAGCCAAGAAGGGCAGGGGGTTAGCACAGATACGCAGTATTTT. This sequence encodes CASSQEGQGVSTDTQYF.

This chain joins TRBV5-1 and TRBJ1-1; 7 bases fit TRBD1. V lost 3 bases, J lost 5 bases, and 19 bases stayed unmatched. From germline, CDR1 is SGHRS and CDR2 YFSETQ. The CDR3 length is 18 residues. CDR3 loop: CASSSSPTLTGKATEAFF. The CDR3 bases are TGCGCCAGCAGCTCCTCCCCAACACTGACAGGGAAGGCTACTGAAGCTTTCTTT.

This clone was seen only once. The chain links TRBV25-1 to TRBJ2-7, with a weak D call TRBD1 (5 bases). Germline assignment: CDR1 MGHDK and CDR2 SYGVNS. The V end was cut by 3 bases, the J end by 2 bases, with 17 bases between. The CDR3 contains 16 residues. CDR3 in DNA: TGTGCCAGCAGTGATCGAAGGGCAGAAGGGGCCTACGAGCAGTACTTC. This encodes CASSDRRAEGAYEQYF.

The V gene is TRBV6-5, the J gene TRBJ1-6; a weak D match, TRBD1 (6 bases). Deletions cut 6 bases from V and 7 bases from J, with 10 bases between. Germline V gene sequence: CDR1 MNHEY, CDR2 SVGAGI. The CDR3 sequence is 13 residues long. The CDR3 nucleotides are TGTGCCAGCAGGCAGGGGAGAAATTCACCCCTCCACTTT. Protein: CASRQGRNSPLHF.

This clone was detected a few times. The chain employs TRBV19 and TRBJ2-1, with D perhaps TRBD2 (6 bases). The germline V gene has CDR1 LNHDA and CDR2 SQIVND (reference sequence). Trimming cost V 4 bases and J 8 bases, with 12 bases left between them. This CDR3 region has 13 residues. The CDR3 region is CASSRQGGDEQFF. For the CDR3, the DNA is TGTGCCAGTAGTAGGCAGGGAGGTGATGAGCAGTTCTTC.

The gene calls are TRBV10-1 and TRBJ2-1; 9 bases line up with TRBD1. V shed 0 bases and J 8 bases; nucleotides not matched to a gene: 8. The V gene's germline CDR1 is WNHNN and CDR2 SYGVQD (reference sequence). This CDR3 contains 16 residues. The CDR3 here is CASSESSRDRVDEQFF. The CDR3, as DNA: TGCGCCAGCAGTGAGTCGTCCCGGGACAGGGTGGATGAGCAGTTCTTC.

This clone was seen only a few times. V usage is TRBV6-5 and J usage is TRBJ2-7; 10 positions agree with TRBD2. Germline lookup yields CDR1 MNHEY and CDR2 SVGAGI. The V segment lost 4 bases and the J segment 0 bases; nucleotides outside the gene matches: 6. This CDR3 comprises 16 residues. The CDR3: CASSSLLAGDSYEQYF. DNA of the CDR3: TGTGCCAGCAGTTCCCTCCTAGCGGGGGACTCCTACGAGCAGTACTTC.

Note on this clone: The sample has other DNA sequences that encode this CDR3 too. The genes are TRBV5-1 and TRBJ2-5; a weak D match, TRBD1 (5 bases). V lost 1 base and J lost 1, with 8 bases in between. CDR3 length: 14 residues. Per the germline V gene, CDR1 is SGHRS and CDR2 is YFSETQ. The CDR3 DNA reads TGCGCCAGCAGCTTGACAGGCATCCAAGAGACCCAGTACTTC. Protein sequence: CASSLTGIQETQYF.

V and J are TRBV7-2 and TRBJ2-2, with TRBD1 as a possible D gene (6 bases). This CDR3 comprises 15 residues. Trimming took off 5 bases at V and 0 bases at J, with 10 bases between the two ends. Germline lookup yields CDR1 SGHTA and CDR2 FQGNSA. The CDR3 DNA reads TGTGCCAGCAGCAGGGACACCGCGAACACCGGGGAGCTGTTTTTT. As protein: CASSRDTANTGELFF.

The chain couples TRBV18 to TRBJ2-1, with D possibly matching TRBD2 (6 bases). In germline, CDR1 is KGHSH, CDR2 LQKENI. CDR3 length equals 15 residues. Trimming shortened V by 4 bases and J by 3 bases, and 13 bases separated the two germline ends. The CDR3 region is CASSHEPSVYNEQFF. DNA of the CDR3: TGTGCCAGCTCACACGAACCTAGCGTCTACAATGAGCAGTTCTTC.

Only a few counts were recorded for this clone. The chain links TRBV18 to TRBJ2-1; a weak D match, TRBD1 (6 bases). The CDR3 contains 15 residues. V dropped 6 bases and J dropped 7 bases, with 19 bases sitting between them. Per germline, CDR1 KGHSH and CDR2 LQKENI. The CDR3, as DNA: TGTGCCAGCTCGCCATACAGGGACGCAGGAAATGAGCAGTTCTTC. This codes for CASSPYRDAGNEQFF.

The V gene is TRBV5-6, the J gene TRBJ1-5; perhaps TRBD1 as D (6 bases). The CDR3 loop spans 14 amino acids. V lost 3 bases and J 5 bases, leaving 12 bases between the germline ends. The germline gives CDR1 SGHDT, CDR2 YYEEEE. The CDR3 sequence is CASSSGGGDQPQHF. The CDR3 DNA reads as TGTGCCAGCAGCTCTGGGGGCGGTGATCAGCCCCAGCATTTT.

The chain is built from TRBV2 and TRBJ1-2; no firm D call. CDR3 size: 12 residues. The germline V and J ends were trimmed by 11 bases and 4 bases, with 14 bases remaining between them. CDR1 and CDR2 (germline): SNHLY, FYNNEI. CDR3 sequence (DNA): TGTGCCGCGGGGAGGGTTACCTATGGCTACACCTTC. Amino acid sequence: CAAGRVTYGYTF. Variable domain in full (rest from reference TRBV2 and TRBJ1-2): EPEVTQTPSHQVTQMGQEVILRCVPISNHLYFYWYRQILGQKVEFLVSFYNNEISEKSEIFDDQFSVERPDGSNFTLKIRSTKLEDSAMYFCAAGRVTYGYTFGSGTRLTVV.